The 18 T cell receptor beta chains below were found in one sample sequenced in a study of blood T cells in healthy people across ages. Combining a sample-barcoded 5' primer with a J-beta primer mix, a second PCR ran for about 6 to 12 cycles. TCRdb re-analysed the 5' RACE reads in MiXCR, keeping a single row per CDR3 protein. The top ten clones hold 5.5% to 8% of a sample with around 1.5 million distinct CDR3 sequences, approximately 59% of them seen once. Sample: blood. These receptors originate from a man between 18 and 35 years old in good health.

This rearrangement joins TRBV20-1 to TRBJ2-1; D is uncertain. Trimming took 1 base from V and 4 from J, leaving 8 bases between them. The germline V gene has CDR1 DFQATT and CDR2 SNEGSKA (reference sequence). The CDR3 is made up of 13 amino acids. CDR3: CSARGTLYNEQFF. The DNA for the CDR3 is TGCAGTGCTAGAGGGACCCTTTACAATGAGCAGTTCTTC.

This clonotype was observed a handful of times. This chain connects TRBV29-1 to TRBJ2-1; D is perhaps TRBD1 or TRBD2 (5 bases each). The CDR3 sequence is 13 residues long. The V gene's germline CDR1 is SQVTM and CDR2 ANQGSEA. V lost 8 bases, J lost 6 bases, and 17 bases lay in between. CDR3 protein: CSYIRGGGNEQFF. The CDR3 region has the DNA TGCAGCTACATTCGGGGTGGGGGCAATGAGCAGTTCTTC.

This clonotype was seen once. Here the CDR3 DNA reads TGCAGCGTTTTAGCGGGGACAGGGGGCTTGTATGGCTACACCTTC. Protein product: CSVLAGTGGLYGYTF. The chain recombines TRBV29-1 with TRBJ1-2, with TRBD1 matching over 12 bases. The V gene end was trimmed by 5 bases and the J gene end by 5 bases; junction bases not matched to a gene: 9. This CDR3 has 15 residues. CDR1 SQVTM and CDR2 ANQGSEA come from the germline V gene.

The genes are TRBV4-3 and TRBJ2-1; D uncertain. This CDR3 contains 16 residues. Deletions cut 0 bases from V and 2 bases from J, with 11 bases between. Germline values: CDR1 LGHNA, CDR2 YSLEER. CDR3 nucleotides: TGCGCCAGCAGCCAAGAGCCTCAGAGGACCTACAATGAGCAGTTCTTC. It translates to CASSQEPQRTYNEQFF.

The genes are TRBV5-1 and TRBJ2-4; the D is unclear. The J call may be incorrect, as the DNA end agrees better with TRBJ2-7. The CDR3 loop spans 15 amino acids. Germline V gene lookup returns CDR1 SGHRS and CDR2 YFSETQ. CDR3 protein: CASSVRTAPVYEQYF. The CDR3 nucleotides read TGCGCCAGCAGCGTACGCACAGCTCCTGTCTACGAGCAGTACTTC.

This clonotype was found once. V usage is TRBV5-1 and J usage is TRBJ2-1; 7 nucleotides line up with TRBD1. This CDR3 has 16 residues. J was trimmed by 6 bases and V by 1 base; bases with no gene match: 10. Germline CDR1 SGHRS, CDR2 YFSETQ. The CDR3 region has the DNA TGCGCCAGCAGCTTGAACACCTGGGACAGTGGCAATGAGCAGTTCTTC. It encodes CASSLNTWDSGNEQFF. The full variable domain, rest sourced from reference TRBV5-1 and TRBJ2-1, is KAGVTQTPRYLIKTRGQQVTLSCSPISGHRSVSWYQQTPGQGLQFLFEYFSETQRNKGNFPGRFSGRQFSNSRSEMNVSTLELGDSALYLCASSLNTWDSGNEQFFGPGTRLTVL.

V gene TRBV3-1 combines with J gene TRBJ2-5; TRBD2 is a possible D gene (6 bases). Trimming cost V 4 bases and J 3 bases, with 15 bases left between them. This CDR3 contains 15 residues. Germline V gene data show CDR1 as LGHDT and CDR2 as YNNKEL (reference sequence). CDR3 nucleotides: TGTGCCAGCAGCCGACTCGGGACTGGGGAAGAGACCCAGTACTTC. Its translation: CASSRLGTGEETQYF.

This chain uses TRBV11-3 with TRBJ2-5; 11 bases map to TRBD2. The CDR3 length is 15 residues. CDR1 is SGHNT, CDR2 YENEEA, per germline. Germline trimming cut 6 bases from V and 1 base from J; bases unmatched to any gene: 4. Here the CDR3 DNA reads TGTGCCAGCAGTGTAGCGGGGGGGGGCCAAGAGACCCAGTACTTC. Translated, it gives CASSVAGGGQETQYF.

The chain has TRBV5-5 and TRBJ2-5; unclear D gene. Trimming pared 2 bases from V and 11 bases from J, leaving 16 bases between. Germline loops: CDR1 SGHKS, CDR2 YYEKEE (reference sequence). The CDR3 runs to 13 residues. CDR3 sequence: CASSFRASIEQYF. The CDR3 nucleotides read TGTGCCAGCAGCTTCCGGGCCTCCATAGAGCAGTACTTC.

This clonotype showed up just a few times. The chain carries TRBV10-3 and TRBJ2-3; 7 bases are a match to TRBD1. The CDR3 has 17 amino acids. J gave up 2 bases and V 2 bases, and 10 bases lay outside the gene matches. Germline CDR1 ENHRY, CDR2 SYGVKD. The CDR3 coding sequence is TGTGCCATCAGTGAGCCGTTCCTAGGGGGCCCCACAGATACGCAGTATTTT. This sequence encodes CAISEPFLGGPTDTQYF.

Only a few counts were recorded for this clonotype. J is TRBJ1-5 and V is TRBV6-2 or TRBV6-3; 7 positions match TRBD1. Per germline, CDR1 MNHEY and CDR2 SVGEGT. J gave up 5 bases and V 2 bases, and 3 bases lay outside the gene matches. The CDR3 covers 14 residues. The DNA for the CDR3 is TGTGCCAGCAGTTACCAGGGGGACTATCAGCCCCAGCATTTT. This sequence encodes CASSYQGDYQPQHF.

This clonotype was counted between two and nine times. V and J are TRBV5-5 and TRBJ2-1; TRBD2 matches 11 bases. This CDR3 is built from 16 residues. The germline gives CDR1 SGHKS, CDR2 YYEKEE (reference sequence). V trimming: 4 bases; J trimming: 7 bases; junction bases outside the gene matches: 10. The CDR3 nucleotides are TGTGCCAGCAGCCCCTGGGGACTAGCGGATAATAATGAGCAGTTCTTC. Protein sequence: CASSPWGLADNNEQFF.

J is TRBJ2-7 and V is TRBV20-1; 14 bases match TRBD2. The germline V gene encodes CDR1 DFQATT and CDR2 SNEGSKA (reference sequence). Trimming took 0 bases from V and 4 from J; bases not matched to a gene: 2. The CDR3 has 15 residues. CDR3 bases: TGCAGTGCTAGAGATGGACTAGCGGGGGGTTACGAGCAGTACTTC. This gives the protein CSARDGLAGGYEQYF.

The V call is TRBV27, the J call TRBJ2-5, with a tentative D call TRBD2 (5 bases). Germline CDR1 and CDR2: MNHEY and SMNVEV (reference sequence). V lost 0 bases and J 11 bases, leaving 16 bases between the germline ends. The CDR3 length is 14 residues. CDR3 in amino acids: CASSLSFGEREQYF. DNA for the CDR3: TGTGCCAGCAGTTTATCGTTCGGTGAGAGGGAGCAGTACTTC.

This clonotype was picked up a small number of times. This chain uses TRBV12-3 or TRBV12-4 with TRBJ2-3; the D gene is possibly TRBD1 (7 bases). Trimming pared 6 bases from V and 6 bases from J, leaving 19 bases between. The CDR3 is 15 amino acids. The CDR3 here is CASSRQGGAVDTQYF. The CDR3 DNA reads as TGTGCCAGCAGCAGACAGGGAGGTGCGGTGGATACGCAGTATTTT.

This chain links TRBV4-3 with TRBJ2-3, with D uncertain. Germline CDR1 and CDR2: LGHNA and YSLEER. V was pared by 0 bases and J by 6 bases, with 7 bases between. The CDR3 contains 13 residues. The CDR3 sequence: CASSQDMGDTQYF. CDR3 DNA sequence: TGCGCCAGCAGCCAAGATATGGGCGATACGCAGTATTTT.

The chain carries TRBV27 and TRBJ1-5, with a tentative D call TRBD1 (6 bases). Germline CDR1 is MNHEY and CDR2 is SMNVEV (reference sequence). The CDR3 contains 18 residues. The V end was cut by 6 bases, the J end by 7 bases, with 28 bases between. CDR3 DNA sequence: TGTGCCAGCAGCCAAACCGTCTCGACAGGTCCGCCCATCCAGCCCCAGCATTTT. Residues: CASSQTVSTGPPIQPQHF.

The chain uses TRBV7-2 and TRBJ2-1, with a possible D match to TRBD2 (5 bases). V was trimmed by 5 bases and J by 0 bases, leaving 20 bases between them. The CDR3 spans 18 residues. Germline CDR1 is SGHTA and CDR2 is FQGNSA. CDR3 nucleotides: TGTGCCAGCAGCCAACTAGTGGGAGTGACGAGCTCCTACAATGAGCAGTTCTTC. Translating it yields CASSQLVGVTSSYNEQFF.